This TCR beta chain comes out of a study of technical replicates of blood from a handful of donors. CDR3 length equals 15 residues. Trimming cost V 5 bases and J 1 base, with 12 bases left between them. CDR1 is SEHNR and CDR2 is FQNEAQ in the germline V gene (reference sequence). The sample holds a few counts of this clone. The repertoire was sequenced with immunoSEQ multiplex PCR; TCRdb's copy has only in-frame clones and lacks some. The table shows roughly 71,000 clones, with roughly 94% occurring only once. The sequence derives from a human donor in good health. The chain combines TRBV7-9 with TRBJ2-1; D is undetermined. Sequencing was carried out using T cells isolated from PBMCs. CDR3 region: CASSKLGQSYNEQFF. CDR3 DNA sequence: TGTGCCAGCAGCAAACTGGGCCAATCCTACAATGAGCAGTTCTTC. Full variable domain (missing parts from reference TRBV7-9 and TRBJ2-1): DTGVSQNPRHKITKRGQNVTFRCDPISEHNRLYWYRQTLGQGPEFLTYFQNEAQLEKSRLLSDRFSAERPKGSFSTLEIQRTEQGDSAMYLCASSKLGQSYNEQFFGPGTRLTVL.